The clone carrying this T cell receptor (beta chain) was observed a few times. In the original workflow: Amplification of reference gene primers provided the estimated nucleated cell counts. Measured with immunoSEQ multiplex PCR; TCRdb has only the in-frame clones, and not every one. The D gene and trimming were derived from the DNA, and the V and J assignments and clone size from that table. The data hold 8,500 or so clones, with about 80% observed a single time. Losses at the gene ends were 7 bases for V and 3 bases for J; bases not matched to a gene: 12. The length of the CDR3 is 17 residues. Germline V CDR1 and CDR2: MNHEY, SMNVEV (reference sequence). The source of the sample is a study of blood T cell repertoires in COVID-19.

The V gene is TRBV27, the J gene TRBJ2-2; TRBD1 aligns across 9 bases. Sequencing used peripheral blood. The origin of this receptor is a man between 65 and 85 years old with active COVID-19. The CDR3 spells CASISKSGTGYTGELFF. CDR3 coding DNA: TGTGCCAGCATTTCCAAATCCGGGACAGGGTACACCGGGGAGCTGTTTTTT.